The 32 T cell receptor beta chains listed next were all sequenced from one sample in a study of identical twins. TCRdb fed the 5' RACE reads into MiXCR, producing one record per CDR3 protein. The repertoire holds roughly 710,000 distinct CDR3 sequences, 6.1% seen once, with roughly 2% in the top ten. Sequencing input: naive T cells sorted from blood. The receptors come from a man aged 18-30 years in good health.

This clonotype occurred a few times. The chain uses TRBV20-1 and TRBJ2-7; D not certain. V was clipped by 0 bases and J by 5 bases, with 5 bases between them. The CDR3 has 11 residues. Germline V lookup: CDR1 DFQATT, CDR2 SNEGSKA (reference sequence). CDR3 nucleotides: TGCAGTGCTAGAGACGTGAACGAGCAGTACTTC. Amino acids: CSARDVNEQYF.

This clonotype has only a few counts. The rearrangement uses TRBV28 and TRBJ2-5, with D unclear. Trimming took 3 bases from V and 5 from J, leaving 10 bases between them. The germline gives CDR1 MDHEN, CDR2 SYDVKM. There are 13 residues in the CDR3. CDR3 coding DNA: TGTGCCAGCAGTTTTGAGGCATGGGAGACCCAGTACTTC. It is translated as CASSFEAWETQYF.

This clonotype has just a few counts. This chain links TRBV4-1 with TRBJ2-2; 14 bases are a match to TRBD2. CDR1 is MGHRA, CDR2 YSYEKL, per germline. The CDR3 covers 18 residues. With 4 bases clipped from V and 0 bases from J, the junction kept 4 bases outside the gene matches. CDR3 bases: TGCGCCAGCAGCCCCCGACTAGCGGGAGGGCCGAACACCGGGGAGCTGTTTTTT. It codes for CASSPRLAGGPNTGELFF.

This clonotype was found many times. V is TRBV7-9 and J is TRBJ2-7; D gene ambiguous. There are 15 residues in the CDR3. Trimming stripped 1 base from V and 0 bases from J, with 10 bases between. Germline V gives CDR1 SEHNR, CDR2 FQNEAQ (reference sequence). CDR3 sequence (DNA): TGTGCCAGCAGCTTAGAGGAAGGGCGCTCCTACGAGCAGTACTTC. Its translation is CASSLEEGRSYEQYF. Full variable domain (remainder filled in from reference TRBV7-9 and TRBJ2-7): DTGVSQNPRHKITKRGQNVTFRCDPISEHNRLYWYRQTLGQGPEFLTYFQNEAQLEKSRLLSDRFSAERPKGSFSTLEIQRTEQGDSAMYLCASSLEEGRSYEQYFGPGTRLTVT.

The chain uses TRBV20-1 and TRBJ2-1; 10 bases are a match to TRBD2. With V trimmed by 1 base and J by 7 bases, 10 bases remained unmatched. The germline gives CDR1 DFQATT, CDR2 SNEGSKA (reference sequence). The CDR3 extends over 16 amino acids. The CDR3 spells CSARVQSSGRGNEQFF. CDR3 nucleotides: TGCAGTGCTAGAGTACAGTCTAGCGGGAGAGGGAATGAGCAGTTCTTC.

This clonotype has only a few counts. This sequence joins TRBV11-1 and TRBJ2-1; D is unclear. This CDR3 has 15 amino acids. V gave up 0 bases and J gave up 5 bases, with 11 bases separating them. Germline V gene lookup returns CDR1 SGHAT and CDR2 FQDESV (reference sequence). The CDR3 DNA follows: TGTGCCAGCAGCTTAGCGCGTTGGCTAGACAATGAGCAGTTCTTC. This codes for CASSLARWLDNEQFF. The full variable domain, completed using reference TRBV11-1 and TRBJ2-1, is EAEVAQSPRYKITEKSQAVAFWCDPISGHATLYWYRQILGQGPELLVQFQDESVVDDSQLPKDRFSAERLKGVDSTLKIQPAELGDSAMYLCASSLARWLDNEQFFGPGTRLTVL.

This clonotype was seen only a few times. The chain combines TRBV27 with TRBJ2-2, with 13 bases identical to TRBD2. The length of the CDR3 is 18 residues. The germline CDR1 and CDR2 sequences are MNHEY and SMNVEV (reference sequence). V was clipped by 1 base and J by 6 bases; unmatched bases: 8. The CDR3 is CASSLLAGTSGIAGELFF. CDR3 sequence (DNA): TGTGCCAGCAGTTTATTGGCCGGGACTAGCGGGATTGCCGGGGAGCTGTTTTTT.

This clonotype came up many times. The rearrangement uses TRBV7-6 and TRBJ1-1, with 10 bases matching TRBD1. This CDR3 is built from 15 residues. Per germline, CDR1 SGHVS and CDR2 FNYEAQ. The junction had 3 bases not matched to a gene; V was cut back by 0 bases and J by 5 bases. The CDR3, as DNA: TGTGCCAGCAGCTTAGCGACAGGGGGCCGAACTGAAGCTTTCTTT. It codes for CASSLATGGRTEAFF.

This clonotype was detected ten times or more. The rearrangement uses TRBV27 and TRBJ1-1, with 9 positions matching TRBD1. Per germline, CDR1 MNHEY and CDR2 SMNVEV (reference sequence). V shed 6 bases and J 1 base; nucleotides not matched to a gene: 6. CDR3 length: 15 residues. CDR3 residues: CASSPMGQGNTEAFF. CDR3 bases: TGTGCCAGCAGCCCAATGGGACAGGGGAACACTGAAGCTTTCTTT.

This clonotype has only a few counts. This chain connects TRBV5-1 to TRBJ2-7, with 9 bases that match TRBD2. This CDR3 is 15 amino acids long. Losses at the gene ends were 4 bases for V and 2 bases for J; bases not matched to a gene: 7. Germline V gene data show CDR1 as SGHRS and CDR2 as YFSETQ. The CDR3 nucleotides are TGCGCCAGCAGCCAAACTAGCGGGCTTGCCTACGAGCAGTACTTC. It encodes CASSQTSGLAYEQYF.

This clonotype was seen a few times. This chain uses TRBV7-2 with TRBJ2-1, with D unresolved. Germline CDR1 and CDR2: SGHTA and FQGNSA. Trimming removed 4 bases from V and 9 bases from J, with 10 bases in between. This CDR3 has 12 residues. CDR3 in amino acids: CASSSVPGEQFF. In DNA form, the CDR3 reads TGTGCCAGCAGCTCTGTCCCGGGTGAGCAGTTCTTC.

The sample holds a few counts of this clonotype. The rearrangement links TRBV5-5 to TRBJ2-1; tentative D call: TRBD1 (5 bases). Trimming removed 4 bases at V and 0 bases at J, with 11 bases between. Germline CDR1 and CDR2: SGHKS and YYEKEE (reference sequence). This CDR3 comprises 15 residues. The CDR3 spells CASSKQESSYNEQFF. CDR3 DNA: TGTGCCAGCAGCAAACAGGAGAGCTCCTACAATGAGCAGTTCTTC.

V gene TRBV6-2 or TRBV6-3 combines with J gene TRBJ2-3, with D hard to call. The CDR3 loop spans 16 amino acids. The ends were cut back, 2 bases at V and 2 bases at J, with 14 bases in the middle. In germline, CDR1 is MNHEY, CDR2 SVGEGT. The CDR3, as DNA: TGTGCCAGCAGTTACGAGGCAGGCCGAAACACAGATACGCAGTATTTT. Amino acid sequence: CASSYEAGRNTDTQYF.

The table lists this clonotype with many counts. CDR3: CASSQLGQLTHDEQYF. CDR3 coding DNA: TGCGCCAGCAGCCAATTGGGACAGCTGACTCACGACGAGCAGTACTTC. This chain joins TRBV4-3 and TRBJ2-7; TRBD1 matches 7 bases. The V gene's germline CDR1 is LGHNA and CDR2 YSLEER. This CDR3 is built from 16 residues. V shed 2 bases, J shed 5 bases, and the junction held 12 bases outside the gene matches.

With regard to this clonotype: A read error may explain this, as a much larger clone is one base away. The V and J genes are TRBV24-1 and TRBJ2-1; TRBD2 matches at 8 bases. The V gene's germline CDR1 is KGHDR and CDR2 SFDVKD. The CDR3 covers 16 residues. CDR3 DNA sequence: TGTGCCACCAGTACTGACCCGGGAGGGTATTACAATCAGCAGTTCTTC. Protein product: CATSTDPGGYYNQQFF.

CDR3 residues: CATSLGTSSNNEQFF. CDR3 sequence (DNA): TGTGCCACCAGCCTTGGGACTAGCAGTAACAATGAGCAGTTCTTC. This chain uses TRBV15 with TRBJ2-1, with 9 bases matching TRBD2. V lost 5 bases and J lost 5; bases outside the gene matches: 7. The V gene's germline CDR1 is LNHNV and CDR2 YYDKDF (reference sequence). The CDR3 totals 15 residues. The variable domain in full, completed from reference TRBV15 and TRBJ2-1, reads DAMVIQNPRYQVTQFGKPVTLSCSQTLNHNVMYWYQQKSSQAPKLLFHYYDKDFNNEADTPDNFQSRRPNTSFCFLDIRSPGLGDTAMYLCATSLGTSSNNEQFFGPGTRLTVL.

There are a few counts of this clonotype. The chain combines TRBV6-2 or TRBV6-3 with TRBJ2-7; D remains ambiguous. The CDR3 is 14 residues long. V lost 0 bases, J lost 3 bases, and 9 bases lay in between. The germline CDR1 and CDR2 sequences are MNHEY and SVGEGT. The CDR3 DNA follows: TGTGCCAGCAGTTACTCCGGATCCGACTACGAGCAGTACTTC. It translates to CASSYSGSDYEQYF.

V and J are TRBV7-9 and TRBJ2-3; no definite D call. V shed 2 bases and J shed 0 bases, with 12 bases lying between them. Looked up from germline, CDR1 is SEHNR and CDR2 is FQNEAQ (reference sequence). The CDR3 consists of 16 residues. CDR3 sequence: CASSLHPISSTDTQYF. For the CDR3, the DNA is TGTGCCAGCAGCTTACATCCCATTTCTAGCACAGATACGCAGTATTTT.

Many counts were recorded for this clonotype. The CDR3 DNA is TGCAGCGTTGATTTCACAGATACGCAGTATTTT. The encoded protein is CSVDFTDTQYF. The rearrangement uses TRBV29-1 and TRBJ2-3, with D unclear. CDR3 length: 11 amino acids. Trimming shortened V by 3 bases and J by 2 bases, and 3 bases separated the two germline ends. CDR1 is SQVTM, CDR2 ANQGSEA, per germline.

In its sample, this clonotype was seen many times. The chain couples TRBV12-3 or TRBV12-4 to TRBJ1-1, with D perhaps TRBD1 (5 bases). The CDR3 is 14 residues long. V was clipped by 3 bases and J by 6 bases, with 14 bases between them. CDR3: CASSFHEGRPEAFF. The CDR3 coding sequence is TGTGCCAGCAGTTTTCACGAGGGGCGACCTGAAGCTTTCTTT.

Comments on this clonotype: It may be a read error: a sequence one base away is much more abundant. The chain links TRBV29-1 to TRBJ2-5; no clear D gene. The J call is doubtful: the DNA matches TRBJ2-1 better. Germline V gene lookup returns CDR1 SQVTM and CDR2 ANQGSEA. The CDR3 consists of 13 residues. DNA for the CDR3: TGCAGCGTTGCTTTGGGGTTAAAGGAGACCCAGTTCTTC. Its translation is CSVALGLKETQFF.

The chain combines TRBV14 with TRBJ2-4; D gene uncertain. The germline V and J ends were trimmed by 2 bases and 2 bases, with 13 bases remaining between them. There are 16 residues in the CDR3. CDR1 and CDR2 (germline): SGHDN, FVKESK. The CDR3 DNA sequence: TGTGCCAGCAGCCAACAAAATCGTTTTACCAAAAACATTCAGTACTTC. Translating gives CASSQQNRFTKNIQYF.

This clonotype has ten or more counts. CDR3 amino acids: CSASGLAGGWNEQFF. The DNA of the CDR3 is TGCAGTGCGAGCGGTCTAGCGGGAGGATGGAATGAGCAGTTCTTC. V and J are TRBV20-1 and TRBJ2-1, with 11 bases that match TRBD2. CDR1 is DFQATT and CDR2 is SNEGSKA in the germline V gene (reference sequence). J lost 7 bases, V lost 6 bases, and 11 bases had no gene match. The CDR3 is 15 residues long.

At least ten counts were recorded for this clonotype. The chain links TRBV27 to TRBJ2-1; 15 nucleotides align to TRBD2. The V segment lost 6 bases and the J segment 7 bases; nucleotides outside the gene matches: 10. Germline assignment: CDR1 MNHEY and CDR2 SMNVEV (reference sequence). There are 17 residues in the CDR3. As DNA, the CDR3 is TGTGCCAGCAGCGGACTAGCGGGAGGGCCCTTGGGAAATGAGCAGTTCTTC. Translated, it gives CASSGLAGGPLGNEQFF.

This clonotype was observed many times. The CDR3 sequence: CASSYSGTGQETQYF. The DNA of the CDR3 is TGCGCCAGCAGCTACTCCGGGACAGGACAAGAGACCCAGTACTTC. The J gene is TRBJ2-5, the V gene TRBV5-1; 8 positions agree with TRBD1. Germline values: CDR1 SGHRS, CDR2 YFSETQ. This CDR3 is 15 amino acids long. V shed 3 bases, J shed 2 bases, and the junction held 6 bases outside the gene matches. Full variable domain (rest looked up from reference TRBV5-1 and TRBJ2-5): KAGVTQTPRYLIKTRGQQVTLSCSPISGHRSVSWYQQTPGQGLQFLFEYFSETQRNKGNFPGRFSGRQFSNSRSEMNVSTLELGDSALYLCASSYSGTGQETQYFGPGTRLLVL.

This clonotype was seen ten or more times. The chain uses TRBV20-1 and TRBJ2-2; TRBD1 matches at 8 bases. V gave up 6 bases and J gave up 6 bases; unmatched junction bases: 6. Germline V gene data show CDR1 as DFQATT and CDR2 as SNEGSKA (reference sequence). The CDR3 contains 13 residues. The CDR3 sequence is CSAQRTGSGELFF. The DNA for the CDR3 is TGCAGTGCCCAAAGGACAGGGTCCGGGGAGCTGTTTTTT.

This clonotype was seen repeatedly, ten times or more. The V and J genes are TRBV15 and TRBJ2-1; D unresolved. The V and J ends lost 1 base and 4 bases respectively, with 14 bases between them. The CDR3 runs 16 residues. Germline V gene sequence: CDR1 LNHNV, CDR2 YYDKDF (reference sequence). For the CDR3, the DNA is TGTGCCACCAGCAGAGCCGTTCAGGACGGGTACAATGAGCAGTTCTTC. It encodes CATSRAVQDGYNEQFF.

The table lists this clonotype with a few counts. The chain employs TRBV7-3 and TRBJ1-1; 8 nucleotides agree with TRBD1. CDR1 is SGHTA, CDR2 FQGTGA, per germline. The V and J ends lost 5 bases and 6 bases, in that order; junction bases with no gene match: 11. CDR3 length: 15 amino acids. The CDR3 DNA reads TGTGCCAGCAGCCCCCGGACAGGGTCCGCCTCTGAAGCTTTCTTT. It yields the protein CASSPRTGSASEAFF.

This clonotype was seen many times. The gene calls are TRBV20-1 and TRBJ2-7; 11 nucleotides agree with TRBD2. The V segment lost 3 bases and the J segment 4 bases; nucleotides outside the gene matches: 5. Looked up from germline, CDR1 is DFQATT and CDR2 is SNEGSKA (reference sequence). The CDR3 length is 14 residues. The CDR3 is CSARGLAEPYEQYV. The CDR3 DNA sequence: TGCAGTGCTAGGGGACTAGCGGAGCCGTACGAGCAGTACGTC.

This clonotype was seen at least ten times. The chain combines TRBV5-1 with TRBJ2-7, with 7 bases lining up with TRBD1. The ends lost 4 bases at V and 3 bases at J; junction bases unmatched: 7. The CDR3 sequence is 14 residues long. Germline CDR1 reads SGHRS; CDR2 reads YFSETQ. Written as DNA, the CDR3 is TGCGCCAGCAGCCAAGCCGGGACAGACTACGAGCAGTACTTC. Protein product: CASSQAGTDYEQYF. The variable domain in full, with the rest retrieved from reference TRBV5-1 and TRBJ2-7, is KAGVTQTPRYLIKTRGQQVTLSCSPISGHRSVSWYQQTPGQGLQFLFEYFSETQRNKGNFPGRFSGRQFSNSRSEMNVSTLELGDSALYLCASSQAGTDYEQYFGPGTRLTVT.

This clonotype has only a few counts. The chain employs TRBV6-1 and TRBJ2-2; 11 bases agree with TRBD1. The trim removed 7 bases at V and 6 bases at J, leaving 10 bases unmatched. CDR1 MNHNS and CDR2 SASEGT come from the germline V gene. The CDR3 is made up of 16 amino acids. The CDR3 is CASTNIQDRGPGELFF. The CDR3, as DNA: TGTGCCAGCACCAACATCCAGGACAGGGGGCCCGGGGAGCTGTTTTTT.

This clonotype was seen a few times. The chain has TRBV6-5 and TRBJ2-5, with D unclear. Germline CDR1 MNHEY, CDR2 SVGAGI. The V end lost 2 bases, the J end lost 0 bases, and 13 bases lay between the germline ends. The CDR3 totals 16 residues. The CDR3 loop reads CASSYPRTTYQETQYF. The CDR3 nucleotides read TGTGCCAGCAGTTACCCGCGTACTACGTACCAAGAGACCCAGTACTTC.